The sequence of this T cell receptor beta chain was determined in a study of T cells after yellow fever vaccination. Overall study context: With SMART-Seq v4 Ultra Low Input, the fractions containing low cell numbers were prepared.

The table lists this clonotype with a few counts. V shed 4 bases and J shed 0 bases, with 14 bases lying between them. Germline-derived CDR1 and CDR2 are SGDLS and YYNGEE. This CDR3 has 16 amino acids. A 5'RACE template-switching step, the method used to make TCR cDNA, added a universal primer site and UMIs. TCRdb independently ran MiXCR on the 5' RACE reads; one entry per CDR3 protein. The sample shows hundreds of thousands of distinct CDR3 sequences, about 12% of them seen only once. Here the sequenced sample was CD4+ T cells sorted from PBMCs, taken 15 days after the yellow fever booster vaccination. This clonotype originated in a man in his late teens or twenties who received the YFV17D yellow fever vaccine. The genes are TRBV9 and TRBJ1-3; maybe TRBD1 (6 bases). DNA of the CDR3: TGTGCCAGCAGCTCCCGAGGGGACATCTCTGGAAACACCATATATTTT. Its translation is CASSSRGDISGNTIYF.